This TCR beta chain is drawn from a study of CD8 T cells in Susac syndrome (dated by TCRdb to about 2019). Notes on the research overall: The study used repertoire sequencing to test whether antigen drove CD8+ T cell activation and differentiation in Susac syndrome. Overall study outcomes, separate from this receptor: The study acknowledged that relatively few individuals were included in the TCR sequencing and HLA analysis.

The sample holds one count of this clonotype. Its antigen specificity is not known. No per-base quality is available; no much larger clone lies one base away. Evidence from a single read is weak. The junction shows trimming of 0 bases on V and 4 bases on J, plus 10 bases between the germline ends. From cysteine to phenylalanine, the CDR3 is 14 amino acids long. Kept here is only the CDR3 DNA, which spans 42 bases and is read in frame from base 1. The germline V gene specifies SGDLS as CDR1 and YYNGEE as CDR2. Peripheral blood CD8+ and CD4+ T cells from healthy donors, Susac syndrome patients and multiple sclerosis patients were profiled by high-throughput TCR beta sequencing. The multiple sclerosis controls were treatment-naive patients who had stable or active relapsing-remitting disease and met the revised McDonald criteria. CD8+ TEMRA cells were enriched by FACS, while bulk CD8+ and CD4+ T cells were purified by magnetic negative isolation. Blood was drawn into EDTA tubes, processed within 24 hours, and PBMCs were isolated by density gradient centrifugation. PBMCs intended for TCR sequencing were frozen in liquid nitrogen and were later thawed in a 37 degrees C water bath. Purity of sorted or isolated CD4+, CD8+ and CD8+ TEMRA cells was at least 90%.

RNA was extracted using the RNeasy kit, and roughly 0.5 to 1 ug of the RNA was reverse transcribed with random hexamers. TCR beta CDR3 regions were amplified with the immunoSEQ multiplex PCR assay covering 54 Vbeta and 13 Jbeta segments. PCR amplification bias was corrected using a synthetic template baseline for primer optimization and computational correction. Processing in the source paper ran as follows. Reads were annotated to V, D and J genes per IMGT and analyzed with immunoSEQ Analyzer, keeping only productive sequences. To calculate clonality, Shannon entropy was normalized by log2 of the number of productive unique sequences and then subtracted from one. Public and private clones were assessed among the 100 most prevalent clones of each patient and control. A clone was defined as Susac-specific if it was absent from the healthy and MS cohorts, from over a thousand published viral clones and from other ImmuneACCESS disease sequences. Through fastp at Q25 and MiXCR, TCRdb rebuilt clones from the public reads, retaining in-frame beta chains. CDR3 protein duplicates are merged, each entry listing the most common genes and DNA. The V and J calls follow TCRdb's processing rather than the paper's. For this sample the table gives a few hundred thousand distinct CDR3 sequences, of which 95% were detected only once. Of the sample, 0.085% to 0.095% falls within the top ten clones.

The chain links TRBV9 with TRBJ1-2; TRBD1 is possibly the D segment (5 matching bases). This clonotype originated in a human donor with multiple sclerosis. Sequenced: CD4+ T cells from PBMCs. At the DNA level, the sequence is TGTGCCAGCAGCGTAGGGCAGGGTAGCTATGGCTACACCTTC. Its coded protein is CASSVGQGSYGYTF.